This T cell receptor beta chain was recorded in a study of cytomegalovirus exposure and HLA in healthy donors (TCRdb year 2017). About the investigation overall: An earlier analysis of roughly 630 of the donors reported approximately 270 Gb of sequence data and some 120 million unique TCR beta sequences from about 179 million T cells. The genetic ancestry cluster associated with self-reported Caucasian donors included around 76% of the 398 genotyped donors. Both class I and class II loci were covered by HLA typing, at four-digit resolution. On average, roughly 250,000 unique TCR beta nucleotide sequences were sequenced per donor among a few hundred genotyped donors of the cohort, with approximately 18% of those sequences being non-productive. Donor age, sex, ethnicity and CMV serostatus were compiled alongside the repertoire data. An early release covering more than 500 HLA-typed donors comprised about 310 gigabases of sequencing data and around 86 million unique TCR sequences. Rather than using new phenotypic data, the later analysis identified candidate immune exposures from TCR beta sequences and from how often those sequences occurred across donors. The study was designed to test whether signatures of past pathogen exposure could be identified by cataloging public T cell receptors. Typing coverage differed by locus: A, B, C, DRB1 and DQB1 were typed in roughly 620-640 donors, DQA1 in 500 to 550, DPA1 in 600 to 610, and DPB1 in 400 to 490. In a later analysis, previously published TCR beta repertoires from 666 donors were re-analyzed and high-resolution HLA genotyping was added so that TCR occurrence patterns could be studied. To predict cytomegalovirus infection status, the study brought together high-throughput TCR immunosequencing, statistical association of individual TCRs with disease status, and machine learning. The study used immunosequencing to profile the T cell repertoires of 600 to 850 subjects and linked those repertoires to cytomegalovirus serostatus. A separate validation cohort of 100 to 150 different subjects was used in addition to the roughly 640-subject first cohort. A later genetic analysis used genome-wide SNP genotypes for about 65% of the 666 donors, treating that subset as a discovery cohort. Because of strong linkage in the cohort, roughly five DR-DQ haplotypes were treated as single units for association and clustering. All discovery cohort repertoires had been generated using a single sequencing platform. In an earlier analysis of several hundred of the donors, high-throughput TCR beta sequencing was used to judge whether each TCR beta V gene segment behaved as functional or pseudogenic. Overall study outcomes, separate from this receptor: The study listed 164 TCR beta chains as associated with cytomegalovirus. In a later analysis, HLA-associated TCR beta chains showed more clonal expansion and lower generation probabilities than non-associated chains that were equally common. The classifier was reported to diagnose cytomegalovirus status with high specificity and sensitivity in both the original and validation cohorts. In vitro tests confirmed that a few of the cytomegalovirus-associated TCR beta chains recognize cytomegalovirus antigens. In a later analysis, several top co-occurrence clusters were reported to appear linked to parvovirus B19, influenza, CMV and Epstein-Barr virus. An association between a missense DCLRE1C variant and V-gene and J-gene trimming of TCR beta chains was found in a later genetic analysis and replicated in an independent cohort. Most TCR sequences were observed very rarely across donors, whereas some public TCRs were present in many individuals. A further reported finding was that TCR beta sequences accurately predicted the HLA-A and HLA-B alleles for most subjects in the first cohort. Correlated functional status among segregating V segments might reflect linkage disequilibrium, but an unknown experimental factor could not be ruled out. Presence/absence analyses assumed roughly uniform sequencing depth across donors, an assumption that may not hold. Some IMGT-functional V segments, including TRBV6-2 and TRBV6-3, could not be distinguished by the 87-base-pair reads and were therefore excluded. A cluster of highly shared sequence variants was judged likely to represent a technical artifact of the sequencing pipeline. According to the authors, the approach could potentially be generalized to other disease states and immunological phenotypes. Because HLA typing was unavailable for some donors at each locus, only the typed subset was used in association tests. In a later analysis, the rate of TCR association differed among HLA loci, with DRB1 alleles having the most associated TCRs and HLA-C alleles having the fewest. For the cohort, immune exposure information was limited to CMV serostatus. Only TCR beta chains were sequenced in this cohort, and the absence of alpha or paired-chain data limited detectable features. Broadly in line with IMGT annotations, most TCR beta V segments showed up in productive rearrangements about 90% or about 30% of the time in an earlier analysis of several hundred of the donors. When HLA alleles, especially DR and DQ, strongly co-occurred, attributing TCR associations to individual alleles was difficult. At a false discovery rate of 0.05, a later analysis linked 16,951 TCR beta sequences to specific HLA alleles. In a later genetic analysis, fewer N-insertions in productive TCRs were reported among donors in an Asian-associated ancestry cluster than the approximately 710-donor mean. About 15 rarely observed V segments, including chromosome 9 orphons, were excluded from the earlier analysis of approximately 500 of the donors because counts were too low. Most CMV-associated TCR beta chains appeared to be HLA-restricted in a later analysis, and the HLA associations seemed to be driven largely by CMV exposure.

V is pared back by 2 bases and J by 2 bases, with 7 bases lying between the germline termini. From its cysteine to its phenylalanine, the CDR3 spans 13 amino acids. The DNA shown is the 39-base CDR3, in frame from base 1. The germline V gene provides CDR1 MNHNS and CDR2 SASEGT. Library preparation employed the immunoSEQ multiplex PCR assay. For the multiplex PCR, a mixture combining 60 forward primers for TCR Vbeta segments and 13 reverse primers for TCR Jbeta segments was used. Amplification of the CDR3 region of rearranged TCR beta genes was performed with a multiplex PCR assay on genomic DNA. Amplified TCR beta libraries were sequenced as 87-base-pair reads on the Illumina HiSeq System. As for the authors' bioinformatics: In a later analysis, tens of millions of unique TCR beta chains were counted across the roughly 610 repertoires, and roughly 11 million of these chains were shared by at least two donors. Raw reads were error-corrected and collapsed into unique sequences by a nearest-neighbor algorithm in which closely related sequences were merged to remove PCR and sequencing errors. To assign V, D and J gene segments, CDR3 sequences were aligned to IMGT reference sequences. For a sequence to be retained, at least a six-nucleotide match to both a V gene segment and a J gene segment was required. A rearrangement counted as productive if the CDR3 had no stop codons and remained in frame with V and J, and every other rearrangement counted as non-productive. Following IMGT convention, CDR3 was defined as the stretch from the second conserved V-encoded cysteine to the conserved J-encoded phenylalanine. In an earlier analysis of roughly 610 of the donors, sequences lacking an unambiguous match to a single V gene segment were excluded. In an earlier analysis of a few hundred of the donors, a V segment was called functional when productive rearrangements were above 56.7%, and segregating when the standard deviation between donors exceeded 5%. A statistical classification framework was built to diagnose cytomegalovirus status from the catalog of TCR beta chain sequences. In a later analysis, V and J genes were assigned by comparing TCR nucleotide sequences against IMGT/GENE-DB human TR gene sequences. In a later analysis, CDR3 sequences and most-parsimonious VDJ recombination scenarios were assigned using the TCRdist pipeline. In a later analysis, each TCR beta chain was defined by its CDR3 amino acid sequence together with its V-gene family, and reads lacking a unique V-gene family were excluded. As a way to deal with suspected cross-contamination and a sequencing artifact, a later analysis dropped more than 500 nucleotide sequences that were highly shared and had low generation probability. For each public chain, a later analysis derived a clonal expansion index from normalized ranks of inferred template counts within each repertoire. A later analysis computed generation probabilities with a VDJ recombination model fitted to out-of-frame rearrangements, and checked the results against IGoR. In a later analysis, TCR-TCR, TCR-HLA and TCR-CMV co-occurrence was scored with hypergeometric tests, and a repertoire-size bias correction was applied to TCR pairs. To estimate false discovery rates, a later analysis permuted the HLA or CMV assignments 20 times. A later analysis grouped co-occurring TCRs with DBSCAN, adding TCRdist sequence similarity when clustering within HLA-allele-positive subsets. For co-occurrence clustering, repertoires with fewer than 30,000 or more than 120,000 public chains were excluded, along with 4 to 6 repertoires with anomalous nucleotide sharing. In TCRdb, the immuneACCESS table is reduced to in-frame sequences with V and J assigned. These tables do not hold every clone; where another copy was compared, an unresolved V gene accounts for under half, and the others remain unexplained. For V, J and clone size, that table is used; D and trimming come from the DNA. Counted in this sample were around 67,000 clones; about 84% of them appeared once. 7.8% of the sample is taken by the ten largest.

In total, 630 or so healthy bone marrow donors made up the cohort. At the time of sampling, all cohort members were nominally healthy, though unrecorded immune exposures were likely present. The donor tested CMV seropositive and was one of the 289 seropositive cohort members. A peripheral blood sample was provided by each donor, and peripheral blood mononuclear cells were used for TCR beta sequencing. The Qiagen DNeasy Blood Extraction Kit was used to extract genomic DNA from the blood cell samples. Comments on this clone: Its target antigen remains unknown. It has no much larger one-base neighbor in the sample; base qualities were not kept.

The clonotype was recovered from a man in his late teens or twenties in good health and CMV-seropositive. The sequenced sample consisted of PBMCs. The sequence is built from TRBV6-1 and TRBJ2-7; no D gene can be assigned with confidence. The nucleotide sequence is TGTGCCAGCAGTGAACGGCAGGCCTACGAGCAGTACTTC. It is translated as CASSERQAYEQYF.